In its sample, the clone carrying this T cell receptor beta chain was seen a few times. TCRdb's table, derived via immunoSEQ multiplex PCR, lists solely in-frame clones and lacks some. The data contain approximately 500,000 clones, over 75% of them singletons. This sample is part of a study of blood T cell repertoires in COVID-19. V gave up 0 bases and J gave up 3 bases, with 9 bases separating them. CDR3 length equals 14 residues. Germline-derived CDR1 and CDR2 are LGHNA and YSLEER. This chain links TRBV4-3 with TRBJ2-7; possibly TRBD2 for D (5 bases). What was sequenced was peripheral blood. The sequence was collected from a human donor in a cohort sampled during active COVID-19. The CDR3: CASSQERSGYEQYF. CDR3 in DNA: TGCGCCAGCAGCCAAGAGAGAAGCGGCTACGAGCAGTACTTC.